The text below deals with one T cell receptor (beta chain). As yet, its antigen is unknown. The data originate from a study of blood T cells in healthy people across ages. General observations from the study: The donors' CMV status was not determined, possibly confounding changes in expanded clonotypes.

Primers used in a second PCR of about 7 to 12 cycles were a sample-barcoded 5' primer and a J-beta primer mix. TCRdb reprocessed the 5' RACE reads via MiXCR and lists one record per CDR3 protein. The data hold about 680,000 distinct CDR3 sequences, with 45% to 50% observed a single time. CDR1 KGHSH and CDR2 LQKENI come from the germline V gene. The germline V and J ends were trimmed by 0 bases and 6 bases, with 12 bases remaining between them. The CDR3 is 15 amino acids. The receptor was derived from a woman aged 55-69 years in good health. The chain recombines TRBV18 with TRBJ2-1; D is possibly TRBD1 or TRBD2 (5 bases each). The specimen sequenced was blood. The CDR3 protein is CASSPPGEGFNEQFF. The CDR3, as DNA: TGTGCCAGCTCACCACCGGGAGAGGGGTTCAATGAGCAGTTCTTC.